The 15 T cell receptor beta chains presented below share a single source sample, sequenced in a study of blood T cell repertoires in COVID-19. The method was immunoSEQ multiplex PCR; TCRdb's version includes in-frame clones alone and lacks a portion of them. Of around 140,000 clones in the sample, approximately 90% are singletons; the top ten hold around 4.5%. Sequences were obtained from peripheral blood. These receptor sequences come from a man in his 60s with COVID-19, enrolled during active disease.

The chain employs TRBV29-1 and TRBJ1-2; 11 bases are a match to TRBD1. Germline V gene lookup returns CDR1 SQVTM and CDR2 ANQGSEA. The V and J ends lost 6 bases and 10 bases, in that order; junction bases with no gene match: 16. The CDR3 contains 15 residues. The CDR3 DNA follows: TGCAGCGTGGGACCTGGGGGACAGGGGGGAGGACACTACACCTTC. It is translated as CSVGPGGQGGGHYTF.

J is TRBJ2-2 and V is TRBV29-1, with TRBD1 identical over 9 bases. This CDR3 has 14 amino acids. CDR1 is SQVTM, CDR2 ANQGSEA, per germline. With 1 base clipped from V and 7 bases from J, the junction kept 4 bases outside the gene matches. CDR3 DNA: TGCAGCGTTGAAGGGGACAGGGCAAACGGGGAGCTGTTTTTT. Translated, it gives CSVEGDRANGELFF.

Here the CDR3 reads CASSPLGQGDQPQHF. Here the CDR3 DNA reads TGTGCCAGCAGTCCCCTGGGACAGGGGGATCAGCCCCAGCATTTT. This chain links TRBV28 with TRBJ1-5; 11 positions agree with TRBD1. The CDR3 loop spans 15 amino acids. The ends lost 5 bases at V and 5 bases at J; junction bases unmatched: 5. CDR1 is MDHEN and CDR2 is SYDVKM in the germline V gene. The full variable domain, rest sourced from reference TRBV28 and TRBJ1-5, is DVKVTQSSRYLVKRTGEKVFLECVQDMDHENMFWYRQDPGLGLRLIYFSYDVKMKEKGDIPEGYSVSREKKERFSLILESASTNQTSMYLCASSPLGQGDQPQHFGDGTRLSIL.

This chain connects TRBV28 to TRBJ2-6; tentative D call: TRBD1 (6 bases). CDR3 length equals 15 residues. Germline V gene data show CDR1 as MDHEN and CDR2 as SYDVKM. V was trimmed by 8 bases and J by 2 bases, leaving 13 bases between them. CDR3 sequence: CASGLQGTGANVLTF. The CDR3 DNA reads as TGTGCCAGCGGCTTACAGGGAACTGGGGCCAACGTCCTGACTTTC.

This clone was found many times. The chain is built from TRBV5-1 and TRBJ1-2; maybe TRBD1 (5 bases). Trimming shortened V by 3 bases and J by 4 bases, and 10 bases separated the two germline ends. The germline gives CDR1 SGHRS, CDR2 YFSETQ. This CDR3 contains 13 residues. The CDR3 spells CASSSTDGYGYTF. The CDR3 DNA sequence: TGCGCCAGCAGCTCGACAGATGGCTATGGCTACACCTTC.

This chain uses TRBV25-1 with TRBJ2-7, with 10 bases aligning to TRBD1. The trim removed 6 bases at V and 5 bases at J, leaving 4 bases unmatched. This CDR3 region has 13 residues. Germline V gene data show CDR1 as MGHDK and CDR2 as SYGVNS. The CDR3 loop reads CASRGDRGNEQYF. DNA of the CDR3: TGTGCCAGCAGAGGGGACAGGGGAAACGAGCAGTACTTC.

This chain connects TRBV5-1 to TRBJ1-4; 7 bases align to TRBD1. Germline assignment: CDR1 SGHRS and CDR2 YFSETQ. The V segment lost 0 bases and the J segment 8 bases; nucleotides outside the gene matches: 1. The CDR3 covers 13 residues. CDR3 residues: CASSLEQGEKLFF. CDR3 bases: TGCGCCAGCAGCTTGGAACAGGGGGAAAAACTGTTTTTT.

This sequence joins TRBV4-1 and TRBJ1-5; weak D call: TRBD1 (6 bases). The V gene's germline CDR1 is MGHRA and CDR2 YSYEKL. The CDR3 is made up of 15 amino acids. Trimming shortened V by 0 bases and J by 5 bases, and 11 bases separated the two germline ends. The CDR3 nucleotides read TGCGCCAGCAGCCAAGACAGGGGAGAGGATCAGCCCCAGCATTTT. Translating it yields CASSQDRGEDQPQHF.

This clone has a single count. This sequence joins TRBV4-1 and TRBJ1-6, with TRBD1 matching 12 bases. Trimming removed 2 bases from V and 7 bases from J; junction bases left unmatched: 9. CDR1 is MGHRA, CDR2 YSYEKL, per germline. This CDR3 region has 18 residues. CDR3 residues: CASSQPGTGGLWNSPLHF. In DNA form, the CDR3 reads TGCGCCAGCAGCCAACCCGGGACAGGGGGCTTGTGGAATTCACCCCTCCACTTT.

This chain joins TRBV7-9 and TRBJ1-6; TRBD1 agrees at 8 bases. The germline gives CDR1 SEHNR, CDR2 FQNEAQ (reference sequence). CDR3 length: 16 residues. V dropped 1 base and J dropped 7; count of bases not matched to a gene: 6. CDR3: CASSLGGTGGNSPLHF. As DNA, the CDR3 is TGTGCCAGCAGCTTAGGAGGGACAGGCGGGAATTCACCCCTCCACTTT.

This CDR3 is CAWSVLGEGYEQYF. DNA for the CDR3: TGTGCCTGGAGTGTTTTGGGAGAGGGCTACGAGCAGTACTTC. This chain uses TRBV30 with TRBJ2-7; possibly TRBD2 for D (5 bases). The CDR3 length is 14 residues. The germline CDR1 and CDR2 sequences are GTSNPN and SVGIG (reference sequence). V was clipped by 0 bases and J by 3 bases, with 12 bases between them.

The chain is built from TRBV6-2 or TRBV6-3 and TRBJ2-5, with D unclear. The CDR3 has 13 amino acids. V lost 2 bases and J 4 bases, leaving 8 bases between the germline ends. Germline values: CDR1 MNHEY, CDR2 SVGEGT. This chain's CDR3 is CASSYLVRETQYF. In DNA form, the CDR3 reads TGTGCCAGCAGTTACCTTGTGAGAGAGACCCAGTACTTC.

J is TRBJ2-1 and V is TRBV7-2, with 8 nucleotides matching TRBD2. CDR3 length: 14 residues. CDR1 SGHTA and CDR2 FQGNSA come from the germline V gene. The V gene end was trimmed by 3 bases and the J gene end by 10 bases; junction bases not matched to a gene: 8. DNA for the CDR3: TGTGCCAGCAGCTTCCCCGGGGGGGGGAGGGAGCAGTTCTTC. Residues: CASSFPGGGREQFF.

The rearrangement uses TRBV28 and TRBJ1-6; 7 nucleotides line up with TRBD1. The CDR3 covers 14 residues. Germline V gene data show CDR1 as MDHEN and CDR2 as SYDVKM. V shed 6 bases and J 10 bases; nucleotides not matched to a gene: 9. Here the CDR3 DNA reads TGTGCCAGCAGCCCGGACAGGTCAAGCTCACCCCTCCACTTT. Its translation is CASSPDRSSSPLHF. Supplemented by reference TRBV28 and TRBJ1-6, the full variable domain reads DVKVTQSSRYLVKRTGEKVFLECVQDMDHENMFWYRQDPGLGLRLIYFSYDVKMKEKGDIPEGYSVSREKKERFSLILESASTNQTSMYLCASSPDRSSSPLHFGNGTRLTVT.

The chain has TRBV5-4 and TRBJ2-7; 7 nucleotides line up with TRBD2. From germline, CDR1 is SGHNT and CDR2 YYREEE (reference sequence). V shed 4 bases, J shed 5 bases, and the junction held 9 bases outside the gene matches. This CDR3 is 14 amino acids long. The CDR3: CASSRLARPHEQYF. The CDR3 DNA sequence: TGTGCCAGCAGCCGACTAGCCCGGCCCCACGAGCAGTACTTC.